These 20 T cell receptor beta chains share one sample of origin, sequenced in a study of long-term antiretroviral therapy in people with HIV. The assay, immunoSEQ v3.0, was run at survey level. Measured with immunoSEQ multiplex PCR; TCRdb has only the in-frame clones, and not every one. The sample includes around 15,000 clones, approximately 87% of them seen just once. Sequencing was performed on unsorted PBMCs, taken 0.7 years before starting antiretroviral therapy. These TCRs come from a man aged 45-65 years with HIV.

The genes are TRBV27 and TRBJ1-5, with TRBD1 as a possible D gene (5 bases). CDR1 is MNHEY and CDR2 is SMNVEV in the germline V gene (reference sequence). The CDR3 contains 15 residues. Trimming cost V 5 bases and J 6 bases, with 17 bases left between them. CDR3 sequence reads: CASSTGTRRGQPQHF. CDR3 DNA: TGTGCCAGCAGTACCGGGACCCGGAGGGGTCAGCCCCAGCATTTT.

The CDR3 region is CASSPGLAEADTQYF. In nucleotides, the CDR3 is TGTGCCAGCAGCCCGGGACTAGCGGAAGCAGATACGCAGTATTTT. This chain uses TRBV6-5 with TRBJ2-3; 11 bases agree with TRBD2. Germline CDR1 MNHEY, CDR2 SVGAGI. V lost 6 bases to trimming and J lost 4 bases; unmatched junction nucleotides: 6. CDR3 length: 15 residues.

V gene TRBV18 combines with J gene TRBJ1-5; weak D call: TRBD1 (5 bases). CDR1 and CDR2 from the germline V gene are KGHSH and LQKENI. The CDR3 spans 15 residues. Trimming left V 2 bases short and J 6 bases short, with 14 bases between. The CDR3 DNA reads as TGTGCCAGCTCACCAAGTATACAGGAGCTTCAGCCCCAGCATTTT. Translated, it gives CASSPSIQELQPQHF.

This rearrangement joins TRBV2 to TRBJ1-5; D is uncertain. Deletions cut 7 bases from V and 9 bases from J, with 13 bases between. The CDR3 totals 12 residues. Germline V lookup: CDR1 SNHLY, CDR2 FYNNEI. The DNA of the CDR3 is TGTGCCAGCAACCAAAGGGTCGGGCCCCAGCATTTT. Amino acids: CASNQRVGPQHF. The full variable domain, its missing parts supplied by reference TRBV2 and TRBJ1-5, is EPEVTQTPSHQVTQMGQEVILRCVPISNHLYFYWYRQILGQKVEFLVSFYNNEISEKSEIFDDQFSVERPDGSNFTLKIRSTKLEDSAMYFCASNQRVGPQHFGDGTRLSIL.

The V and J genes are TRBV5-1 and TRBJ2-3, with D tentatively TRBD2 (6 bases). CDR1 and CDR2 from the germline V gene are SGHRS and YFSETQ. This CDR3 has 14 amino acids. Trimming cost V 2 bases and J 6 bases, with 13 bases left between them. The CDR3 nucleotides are TGCGCCAGCAGCTTCGGGACTGGATCGGATACGCAGTATTTT. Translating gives CASSFGTGSDTQYF. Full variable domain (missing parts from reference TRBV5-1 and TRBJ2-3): KAGVTQTPRYLIKTRGQQVTLSCSPISGHRSVSWYQQTPGQGLQFLFEYFSETQRNKGNFPGRFSGRQFSNSRSEMNVSTLELGDSALYLCASSFGTGSDTQYFGPGTRLTVL.

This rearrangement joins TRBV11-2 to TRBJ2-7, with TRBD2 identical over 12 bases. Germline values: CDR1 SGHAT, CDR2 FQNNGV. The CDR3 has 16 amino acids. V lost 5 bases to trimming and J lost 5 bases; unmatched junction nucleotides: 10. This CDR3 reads CASSPTLAGGRNEQYF. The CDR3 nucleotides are TGTGCCAGCAGCCCCACGCTAGCGGGGGGGCGGAACGAGCAGTACTTC.

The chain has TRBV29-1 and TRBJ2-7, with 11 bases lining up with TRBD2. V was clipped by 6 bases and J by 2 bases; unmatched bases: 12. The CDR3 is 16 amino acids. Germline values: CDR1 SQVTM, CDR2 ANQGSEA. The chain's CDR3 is CSVRLGGLAVPYEQYF. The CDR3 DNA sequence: TGCAGCGTGCGTTTGGGGGGACTAGCGGTTCCCTACGAGCAGTACTTC.

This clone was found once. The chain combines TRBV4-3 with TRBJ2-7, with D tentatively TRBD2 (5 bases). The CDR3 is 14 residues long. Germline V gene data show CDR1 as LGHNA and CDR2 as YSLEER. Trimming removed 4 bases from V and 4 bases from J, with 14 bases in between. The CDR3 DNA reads TGCGCCAGCAGCCCTACCGAGGGTCAGTACGAGCAGTACTTC. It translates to CASSPTEGQYEQYF.

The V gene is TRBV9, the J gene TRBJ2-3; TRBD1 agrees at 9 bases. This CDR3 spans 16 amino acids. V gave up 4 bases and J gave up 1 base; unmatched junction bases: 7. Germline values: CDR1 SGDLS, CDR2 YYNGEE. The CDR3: CASSMDRGYRTDTQYF. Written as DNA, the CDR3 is TGTGCCAGCAGCATGGACAGGGGCTACCGCACAGATACGCAGTATTTT.

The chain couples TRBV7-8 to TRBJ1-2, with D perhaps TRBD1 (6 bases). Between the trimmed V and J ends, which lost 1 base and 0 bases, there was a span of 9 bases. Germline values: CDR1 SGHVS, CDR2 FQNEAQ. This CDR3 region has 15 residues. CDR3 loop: CASSLVPGANYGYTF. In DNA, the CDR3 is TGTGCCAGCAGCTTAGTACCAGGGGCTAACTATGGCTACACCTTC.

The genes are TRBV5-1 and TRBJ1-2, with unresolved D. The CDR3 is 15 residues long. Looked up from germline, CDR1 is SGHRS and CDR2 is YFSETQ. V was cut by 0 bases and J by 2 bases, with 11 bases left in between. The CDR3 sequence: CASSLGGGENYGYTF. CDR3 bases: TGCGCCAGCAGCTTGGGGGGTGGAGAGAACTATGGCTACACCTTC. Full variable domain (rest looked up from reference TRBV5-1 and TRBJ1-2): KAGVTQTPRYLIKTRGQQVTLSCSPISGHRSVSWYQQTPGQGLQFLFEYFSETQRNKGNFPGRFSGRQFSNSRSEMNVSTLELGDSALYLCASSLGGGENYGYTFGSGTRLTVV.

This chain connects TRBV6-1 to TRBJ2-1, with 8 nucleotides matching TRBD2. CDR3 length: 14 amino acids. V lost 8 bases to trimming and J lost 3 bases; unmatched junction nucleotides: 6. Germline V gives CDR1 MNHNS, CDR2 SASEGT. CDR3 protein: CASLSGGNYNEQFF. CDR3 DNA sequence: TGTGCCAGCCTGAGCGGGGGAAACTACAATGAGCAGTTCTTC.

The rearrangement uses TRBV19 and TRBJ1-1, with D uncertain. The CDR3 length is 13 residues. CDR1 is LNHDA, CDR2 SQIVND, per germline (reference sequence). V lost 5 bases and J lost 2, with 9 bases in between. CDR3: CASSAQRNTEAFF. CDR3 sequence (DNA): TGTGCCAGTAGTGCCCAAAGAAACACTGAAGCTTTCTTT. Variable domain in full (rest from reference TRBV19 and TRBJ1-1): DGGITQSPKYLFRKEGQNVTLSCEQNLNHDAMYWYRQDPGQGLRLIYYSQIVNDFQKGDIAEGYSVSREKKESFPLTVTSAQKNPTAFYLCASSAQRNTEAFFGQGTRLTVV.

The CDR3 DNA reads TGTGCCAGCAGTGAACAGGGGGCGGGTACCGGGGAGCTGTTTTTT. This encodes CASSEQGAGTGELFF. V is TRBV2 and J is TRBJ2-2; 8 positions match TRBD1. V dropped 2 bases and J dropped 5; count of bases not matched to a gene: 4. Germline lookup yields CDR1 SNHLY and CDR2 FYNNEI. This CDR3 has 15 residues.

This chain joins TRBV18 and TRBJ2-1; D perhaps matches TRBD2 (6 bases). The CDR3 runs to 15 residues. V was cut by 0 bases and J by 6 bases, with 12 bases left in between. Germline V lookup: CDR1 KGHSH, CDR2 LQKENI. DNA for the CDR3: TGTGCCAGCTCACCACCCGGGGGTCTGATCAATGAGCAGTTCTTC. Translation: CASSPPGGLINEQFF.

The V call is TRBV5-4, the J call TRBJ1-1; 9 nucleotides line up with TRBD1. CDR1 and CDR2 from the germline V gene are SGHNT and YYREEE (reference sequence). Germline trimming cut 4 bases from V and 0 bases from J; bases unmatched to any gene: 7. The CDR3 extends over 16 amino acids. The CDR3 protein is CASSPGQGNMNTEAFF. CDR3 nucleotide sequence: TGTGCCAGCAGCCCAGGACAGGGGAATATGAACACTGAAGCTTTCTTT.

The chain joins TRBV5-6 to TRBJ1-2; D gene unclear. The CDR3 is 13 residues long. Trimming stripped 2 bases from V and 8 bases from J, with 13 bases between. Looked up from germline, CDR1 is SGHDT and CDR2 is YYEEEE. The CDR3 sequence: CASSFSGLFGYTF. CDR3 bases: TGTGCCAGCAGCTTTTCTGGGTTGTTCGGCTACACCTTC.

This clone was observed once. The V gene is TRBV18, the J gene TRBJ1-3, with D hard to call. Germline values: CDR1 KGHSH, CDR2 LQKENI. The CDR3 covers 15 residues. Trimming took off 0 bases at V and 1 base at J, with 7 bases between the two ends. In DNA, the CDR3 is TGTGCCAGCTCACCACCGGGGTTATCTGGAAACACCATATATTTT. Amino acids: CASSPPGLSGNTIYF.

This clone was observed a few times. This CDR3 is CASSQDTSGYNEQFF. In DNA form, the CDR3 reads TGCGCCAGCAGCCAAGATACTAGCGGATACAATGAGCAGTTCTTC. J is TRBJ2-1 and V is TRBV4-1, with 8 bases fitting TRBD2. This CDR3 spans 15 amino acids. Trimming at V came to 0 bases and at J to 4 bases, leaving 2 bases not matched to a gene. Germline CDR1 reads MGHRA; CDR2 reads YSYEKL.

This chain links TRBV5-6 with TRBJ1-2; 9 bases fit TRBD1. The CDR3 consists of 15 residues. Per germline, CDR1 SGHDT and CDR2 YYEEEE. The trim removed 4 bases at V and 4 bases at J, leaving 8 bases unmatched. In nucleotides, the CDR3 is TGTGCCAGCAGCCCGCTAGACAGGGGGAGCTATGGCTACACCTTC. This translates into CASSPLDRGSYGYTF. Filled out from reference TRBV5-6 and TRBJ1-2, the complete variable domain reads DAGVTQSPTHLIKTRGQQVTLRCSPKSGHDTVSWYQQALGQGPQFIFQYYEEEERQRGNFPDRFSGHQFPNYSSELNVNALLLGDSALYLCASSPLDRGSYGYTFGSGTRLTVV.